This T cell receptor (beta chain) is drawn from a study of graft-versus-host responses after intestinal transplantation. Study as a whole: Anti-thymocyte globulin was used for induction in all recipients, who then took tacrolimus and steroids for approximately 3 years.

Generated by immunoSEQ multiplex PCR, the TCRdb table keeps only in-frame clones and is missing some. The data show 62,000 or so clones, about 90% seen once. The V segment lost 4 bases and the J segment 4 bases; nucleotides outside the gene matches: 3. Germline CDR1 SGHRS, CDR2 YFSETQ. The CDR3 is made up of 13 amino acids. The V call is TRBV5-1, the J call TRBJ2-7, with 9 bases lining up with TRBD1. This TCR came from a human patient who received an intestinal transplant, so some T cells may come from the graft donor. The input for sequencing was PBMCs, taken 26 days after transplant. As DNA, the CDR3 is TGCGCCAGCAGCGTGGGGACAGGGTACGAGCAGTACTTC. Translated, it gives CASSVGTGYEQYF.